This TCR beta chain comes out of a study of blood T cells in healthy people across ages. Every donor contributed 7.5 to 10 milliliters of peripheral blood by blood draw. Regarding the study as a whole: Underestimates were what the diversity estimates from one million T cells were considered to be. A strong correlation was seen between TCR beta diversity and naive T cell percentage.

With a J-beta primer mix and a sample-barcoded 5' primer, a second PCR ran about 7 to 12 cycles. Via MiXCR, TCRdb re-called the 5' RACE reads, giving one row per CDR3 protein. Here the sample spans about 1.8 million distinct CDR3 sequences, around half being singletons. V lost 7 bases and J lost 4, with 13 bases in between. The germline CDR1 and CDR2 sequences are MNHEY and SVGAGI. The CDR3 runs 13 residues. The sample holds a few counts of this clonotype. The antigen is not known. The receptor was derived from a middle-aged woman in good health. The sample comprised blood. The gene calls are TRBV6-5 and TRBJ1-2, with D perhaps matching TRBD1 (6 bases). CDR3 sequence: CASTSQGSYGYTF. The CDR3 region has the DNA TGTGCCAGCACTTCACAGGGATCCTATGGCTACACCTTC.